This T cell receptor (beta chain) is from a study of blood T cell repertoires in COVID-19. At the level of the study: The United States, Italy and Spain were the sources of the acute and convalescent COVID-19 samples.

Trimming left V 3 bases short and J 3 bases short, with 14 bases between. This CDR3 has 15 residues. Germline V CDR1 and CDR2: SGHTA, FQGNSA. Seattle participants joined during active infection and were tracked over time. Under the authors' procedure: The authors estimated nucleated cell counts from reference gene primer amplification. Only in-frame clones appear in the TCRdb table, and some are missing; sequencing was by immunoSEQ multiplex PCR. That table supplies the V and J calls and clone size; D and trimming were determined from the DNA. Of roughly 300,000 clones listed, around 85% are singletons.

The sequenced sample was peripheral blood. The chain recombines TRBV7-2 with TRBJ1-2; tentatively, D is TRBD1 (5 bases). This TCR was sampled from a woman aged 25 to 39 with COVID-19, enrolled during active disease. The CDR3 coding sequence is TGTGCCAGCAGCTTGGGGGGTTCCAATTACTATGGCTACACCTTC. It encodes CASSLGGSNYYGYTF.